The source of this T cell receptor beta chain is a study of blood T cell repertoires in COVID-19. Study background: Researchers got acute and convalescent COVID-19 samples from the United States, Italy and Spain.

Only in-frame clones appear in the TCRdb table, and some are missing; sequencing was by immunoSEQ multiplex PCR. The sample yields some 200,000 clones, roughly 87% seen once. Ages ranged from about 18 to 89 years, with residence in 20 to 30 US areas. The sequence derives from a woman aged 30 to 39 who had recovered from COVID-19. The sequencing sample was made of PBMCs or T cells enriched from blood (not recorded which).

Here the CDR3 reads CASSRTPYEQYF. In DNA form, the CDR3 reads TGTGCCAGTAGTAGGACACCTTACGAGCAGTACTTC. The J gene is TRBJ2-7, the V gene TRBV19; D is possibly TRBD1 (5 bases). In germline, CDR1 is LNHDA, CDR2 SQIVND (reference sequence). There are 12 residues in the CDR3. The V gene lost 4 bases and the J gene lost 4 bases, with 8 bases spanning the gap.